The present entry profiles one T cell receptor beta chain with its context. The data were produced by immunoSEQ multiplex PCR, yet TCRdb's version contains in-frame clones alone and is incomplete. The sample shows hundreds of thousands of clones, roughly 88% of them seen only once. The source of the sample is a study of blood T cell repertoires in COVID-19. Overall study: The analysed material was cDNA or gDNA that came from T cells, B-cell-depleted T cells, or PBMCs.

The CDR3 length is 13 residues. V shed 6 bases and J 2 bases; nucleotides not matched to a gene: 2. Germline CDR1 MNHEY, CDR2 SMNVEV (reference sequence). Sequencing was performed on peripheral blood. This clonotype was sampled from a woman in her 40s who had recovered from COVID-19. The chain links TRBV27 to TRBJ2-3; 7 bases are shared with TRBD1. The CDR3 sequence: CASRGTVTDTQYF. In DNA, the CDR3 is TGTGCCAGCAGGGGGACAGTCACAGATACGCAGTATTTT.